These 8 T cell receptor beta chains came from one sample sequenced in a study of T cell repertoires in cytomegalovirus infection. These receptors' targets are unknown. TCRdb fed the reads into MiXCR, producing one record per CDR3 protein. The sample carries approximately 730,000 distinct CDR3 sequences, about 28% recorded once. This specimen was cultured CD8+ T cells from PBMCs, taken from culture after CMV antigen stimulation. These receptor sequences come from a human donor in good health (CMV status not recorded). Some clones in this sample may be carry-over from other donors' samples.

J is TRBJ2-7 and V is TRBV3-1; no reliable D call. Germline assignment: CDR1 LGHDT and CDR2 YNNKEL (reference sequence). CDR3 length: 15 amino acids. The ends were cut back, 2 bases at V and 1 base at J, with 12 bases in the middle. CDR3 in amino acids: CASSQTISGSYEQYF. CDR3 nucleotide sequence: TGTGCCAGCAGCCAAACTATCTCCGGGTCCTACGAGCAGTACTTC.

The chain has TRBV2 and TRBJ1-5; tentatively, D is TRBD1 (5 bases). Germline CDR1 SNHLY, CDR2 FYNNEI. This CDR3 contains 14 residues. The ends were cut back, 2 bases at V and 6 bases at J, with 11 bases in the middle. For the CDR3, the DNA is TGTGCCAGCAGTGAACAGGGCAAGGGTCAGCCCCAGCATTTT. Translated, it gives CASSEQGKGQPQHF.

This clonotype was seen a few times. The chain recombines TRBV4-1 with TRBJ1-1, with a weak D call TRBD1 (5 bases). CDR3 length equals 14 residues. The germline V gene has CDR1 MGHRA and CDR2 YSYEKL. V was cut by 1 base and J by 6 bases, with 12 bases left in between. The CDR3 here is CASSQAGEPPEAFF. The CDR3 DNA follows: TGCGCCAGCAGCCAAGCGGGGGAACCACCTGAAGCTTTCTTT.

In its sample, this clonotype was seen once. The genes are TRBV20-1 and TRBJ1-2; TRBD1 is a possible D gene (5 bases). CDR3 length: 18 amino acids. Germline values: CDR1 DFQATT, CDR2 SNEGSKA (reference sequence). Trimming stripped 1 base from V and 0 bases from J, with 21 bases between. CDR3 in DNA: TGCAGTGCTAGAGTCCCAAACCACCCCGGGGCCTCTAACTATGGCTACACCTTC. Translating gives CSARVPNHPGASNYGYTF.

This chain connects TRBV27 to TRBJ1-1, with D perhaps matching TRBD1 (5 bases). The CDR3 loop spans 15 amino acids. Trimming cost V 0 bases and J 4 bases, with 12 bases left between them. Germline CDR1 is MNHEY and CDR2 is SMNVEV (reference sequence). CDR3 bases: TGTGCCAGCAGTTTATCGCAGGGTTTGGGCACTGAAGCTTTCTTT. This translates into CASSLSQGLGTEAFF.

This clonotype has a handful of counts. V and J are TRBV4-1 and TRBJ2-3; possibly TRBD1 for D (5 bases). Germline V gene lookup returns CDR1 MGHRA and CDR2 YSYEKL. V dropped 1 base and J dropped 0 bases, with 8 bases sitting between them. The CDR3 has 15 amino acids. DNA for the CDR3: TGCGCCAGCAGCCAAGGGGGCGAAAGCACAGATACGCAGTATTTT. Translating gives CASSQGGESTDTQYF.

This clonotype has more than one count but fewer than ten. The rearrangement links TRBV9 to TRBJ1-5; D gene unclear. Germline V CDR1 and CDR2: SGDLS, YYNGEE. Trimming took off 0 bases at V and 6 bases at J, with 10 bases between the two ends. The CDR3 is 14 amino acids. Written as DNA, the CDR3 is TGTGCCAGCAGCGTAGGAGGTGGTGGTCAGCCCCAGCATTTT. Translating it yields CASSVGGGGQPQHF.

As for this clonotype: This may be a read error, as it is one base from a much larger clone. The chain combines TRBV7-2 with TRBJ1-2, with a tentative D call TRBD1 (5 bases). Germline V gene lookup returns CDR1 SGHTA and CDR2 FQGNSA. The ends were cut back, 1 base at V and 6 bases at J, with 12 bases in the middle. The CDR3 consists of 14 residues. The CDR3 nucleotides read TGTGCCAGCAGCTTAGAGGGACTGTGGAATGGCTACACCTTC. Protein sequence: CASSLEGLWNGYTF.